This note documents a single T cell receptor beta chain sequence. Its antigen is undetermined. The data stem from a study of T cell repertoires in cytomegalovirus infection. Study overall: Indications came from public TCR beta signatures; they pointed to CMV infection and to a matching HLA type. The study, taken as a whole, reports: HLA-C-restricted TCR beta clonotypes specific for CMV led the ex vivo response. The cumulative frequency of public TCR beta families identified carriers of CMV plus the relevant HLA.

Each CDR3 protein is one row after TCRdb ran MiXCR on the reads. The sample lists about 530,000 distinct CDR3 sequences, roughly 29% occurring once. CDR1 LNHDA and CDR2 SQIVND come from the germline V gene (reference sequence). Deletions cut 4 bases from V and 7 bases from J, with 13 bases between. The CDR3 length is 14 residues. The source is a human donor in good health (CMV status not recorded). Some clones in this sample may be carry-over from other donors' samples. V and J are TRBV19 and TRBJ1-4; the D gene is possibly TRBD1 (6 bases). The sequenced sample was PBMCs. CDR3 residues: CASSTGAGGEKLFF. As DNA, the CDR3 is TGTGCCAGTAGTACAGGGGCGGGAGGTGAAAAACTGTTTTTT.